This passage covers 17 T cell receptor beta chains from one sample sequenced in a study of T cells in Graves' hyperthyroidism and ophthalmopathy. Amplification of TCR beta CDR3 regions used RNA as the template. The HTBI primer set served for first-round RT-PCR of the TCR CDR3. MiXCR, run by TCRdb on the multiplex PCR reads, gives a single entry per CDR3 protein. This repertoire shows tens of thousands of distinct CDR3 sequences, less than 65% found once; its top ten account for around a third. The sequencing sample was made of peripheral blood or thyroid tissue (not recorded which). Receptors originate from a man in his late teens or twenties with Graves' hyperthyroidism.

A remark on this clonotype: Relative to the germline gene, one junction end is altered; a read error may explain this. V and J are TRBV7-2 and TRBJ1-2; D remains ambiguous. Germline V gene lookup returns CDR1 SGHTA and CDR2 FQGNSA. The CDR3 covers 13 residues. This CDR3 is CASSSPRGYGHTF. The CDR3 DNA reads as TGTGCCAGCAGCTCCCCGAGAGGCTATGGCCACACCTTC.

Here the CDR3 reads CASSGGRQETQYF. The CDR3 bases are TGTGCCAGCAGCGGGGGACGGCAAGAGACCCAGTACTTC. The gene calls are TRBV7-9 and TRBJ2-5; D possibly matches TRBD1 or TRBD2 (5 bases each). V was clipped by 5 bases and J by 2 bases, with 9 bases between them. The germline V gene has CDR1 SEHNR and CDR2 FQNEAQ (reference sequence). This CDR3 has 13 residues.

In its sample, this clonotype was seen once. This could be a read error, since a much larger clone is one nucleotide away. The chain has TRBV6-5 and TRBJ1-2, with D possibly matching TRBD1 (5 bases). From germline, CDR1 is MNHEY and CDR2 SVGAGI. This CDR3 contains 12 residues. Here the CDR3 DNA reads TGTGCCAGTAAGGGACTGGACTATGGCAACACCTTC. Translation: CASKGLDYGNTF.

This rearrangement joins TRBV10-2 to TRBJ2-7; weak D call: TRBD1 (7 bases). Per germline, CDR1 WSHSY and CDR2 SAAADI. V shed 7 bases and J shed 5 bases, with 12 bases lying between them. This CDR3 is 12 amino acids long. CDR3 nucleotides: TGCGCCAGCAAAGGAGGGGGCGACGAGCAGTACTTC. Translated, it gives CASKGGGDEQYF.

Concerning this clonotype itself: A clone one base away is much larger, so this may be a read error. The gene calls are TRBV10-3 and TRBJ2-7; D is ambiguous. The germline V gene encodes CDR1 ENHRY and CDR2 SYGVKD. The CDR3 contains 12 residues. The V gene lost 3 bases and the J gene lost 2 bases, with 5 bases spanning the gap. CDR3 protein: CAISDPPYEQYF. The CDR3 DNA sequence: TGTGCCATCAGTGACCCCCCCTACGAGCAGTACTTC.

This clonotype is categorized as medium-sized. The chain has TRBV29-1 and TRBJ1-2; D uncertain. This CDR3 spans 10 amino acids. V lost 7 bases to trimming and J lost 8 bases, with 11 bases between them. Germline V gene lookup returns CDR1 SQVTM and CDR2 ANQGSEA. DNA for the CDR3: TGCAGCGCCGATCTAAGCGGCTACACCTTC. Encoded protein: CSADLSGYTF.

Of note for this clonotype: A much larger clone differs from this one at a single base, so this may be a read error. The CDR3 end shows no conserved phenylalanine or tryptophan, and so a read error is likely. It is unclear where the CDR3 begins or ends on the DNA, so no DNA is shown, and the CDR3 is as TCRdb lists it. The chain employs TRBV7-2 and TRBJ1-2. The CDR3 has 13 amino acids, counting both end residues. From germline, CDR1 is SGHTA and CDR2 FQGNSA. The CDR3 spells CAWSVHTVDGYTC.

This chain joins TRBV15 and TRBJ2-5; D is unclear. Trimming took 0 bases from V and 5 from J, leaving 4 bases between them. This CDR3 region has 12 residues. Germline-derived CDR1 and CDR2 are LNHNV and YYDKDF (reference sequence). DNA of the CDR3: TGTGCCACCAGCAGAGAGGTTGAGACCCAGTACTTC. Translated: CATSREVETQYF.

This chain links TRBV24-1 with TRBJ2-5, with D unresolved. The V gene's germline CDR1 is KGHDR and CDR2 SFDVKD. The CDR3 is made up of 13 amino acids. V lost 7 bases, J lost 0 bases, and 8 bases lay in between. The CDR3 nucleotides read TGTGCCACCAGGGACGGCTACCAAGAGACCCAGTACTTC. Its translation is CATRDGYQETQYF.

This chain links TRBV4-2 with TRBJ1-1, with unresolved D. The CDR3 extends over 10 amino acids. Germline V gene lookup returns CDR1 LGHNA and CDR2 YNFKEQ. With 6 bases removed from V and 10 bases from J, the gap between germline ends came to 9 bases. The CDR3 loop is CASRERAAFF. CDR3 DNA: TGTGCCAGCAGGGAAAGGGCAGCTTTCTTT.

The V call is TRBV11-2, the J call TRBJ1-4; D gene unclear. Germline CDR1 reads SGHAT; CDR2 reads FQNNGV. Trimming took 0 bases from V and 14 from J, leaving 25 bases between them. The CDR3 is made up of 17 amino acids. The CDR3 is CASSLDLVWTTNVKLFF. CDR3 in DNA: TGTGCCAGCAGCTTAGATTTGGTCTGGACGACTAATGTAAAGCTGTTTTTT.

The chain uses TRBV15 and TRBJ1-4; perhaps TRBD1 as D (5 bases). Per the germline V gene, CDR1 is LNHNV and CDR2 is YYDKDF (reference sequence). The CDR3 spans 15 residues. V dropped 4 bases and J dropped 0 bases, with 9 bases sitting between them. CDR3 loop: CATSMDIATNEKLFF. The CDR3 coding sequence is TGTGCCACCAGCATGGACATTGCAACTAATGAAAAACTGTTTTTT.

The chain recombines TRBV11-2 with TRBJ2-5; D ambiguous. The germline V gene has CDR1 SGHAT and CDR2 FQNNGV. This CDR3 is 15 amino acids long. Trimming left V 5 bases short and J 3 bases short, with 16 bases between. CDR3: CASSPGRPFEETQYF. CDR3 sequence (DNA): TGTGCCAGCAGCCCCGGTAGGCCTTTTGAAGAGACCCAGTACTTC.

Regarding this clonotype: At one of its ends the junction is not consistent with the germline gene, which may arise from a read error. The genes are TRBV10-3 and TRBJ2-3; the D gene is possibly TRBD1 (5 bases). CDR1 ENHRY and CDR2 SYGVKD come from the germline V gene. The CDR3 is 12 amino acids. CDR3 coding DNA: TGTGCCATCAGCGAGATGGGGCGCACGCAGTGTTTT. It specifies CAISEMGRTQCF.

The V gene is TRBV10-3, the J gene TRBJ1-6; 7 bases are shared with TRBD1. CDR3 length equals 12 residues. The germline gives CDR1 ENHRY, CDR2 SYGVKD. V lost 10 bases, J lost 14 bases, and 11 bases stayed unmatched. The CDR3 spells CATRGTEGALHF. DNA for the CDR3: TGTGCCACCAGGGGGACAGAAGGCGCCCTCCACTTT.

CDR3 protein: CSVPGQYF. The CDR3 nucleotides read TGCAGTGTTCCCGGGCAGTACTTC. This chain connects TRBV20-1 to TRBJ2-7; no clear D gene. The ends were cut back, 7 bases at V and 9 bases at J, with 7 bases in the middle. The length of the CDR3 is 8 residues. Per the germline V gene, CDR1 is DFQATT and CDR2 is SNEGSKA (reference sequence).

This clonotype came up many times. The chain couples TRBV7-6 to TRBJ2-2; no clear D gene. The CDR3 is made up of 13 amino acids. Germline assignment: CDR1 SGHVS and CDR2 FNYEAQ. Deletions cut 5 bases from V and 3 bases from J, with 7 bases between. CDR3 amino acids: CASSRWDTGELFF. CDR3 DNA: TGTGCCAGCAGCCGGTGGGACACCGGGGAGCTGTTTTTT.